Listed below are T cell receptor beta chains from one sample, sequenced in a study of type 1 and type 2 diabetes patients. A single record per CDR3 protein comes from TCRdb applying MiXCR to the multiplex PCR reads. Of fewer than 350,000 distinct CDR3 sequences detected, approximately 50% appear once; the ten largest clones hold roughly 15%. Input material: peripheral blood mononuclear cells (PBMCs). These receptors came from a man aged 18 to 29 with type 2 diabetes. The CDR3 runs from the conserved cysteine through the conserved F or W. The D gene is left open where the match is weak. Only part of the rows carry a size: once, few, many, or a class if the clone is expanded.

CDR3: CATVRPGTGTPEAFF
DNA: TGTGCCACCGTAAGACCCGGGACAGGGACGCCTGAAGCTTTCTTT
size: .
J: TRBJ1-1
D: TRBD1
V: TRBV15

CDR3: CASSLKSGGETQYF
DNA: TGTGCCAGCAGCTTAAAGAGCGGGGGAGAGACCCAGTACTTC
size: .
J: TRBJ2-5
D: TRBD2
V: TRBV7-3

CDR3: CASSWDSGANVLTF
DNA: TGTGCCAGCAGTTGGGACTCTGGGGCCAACGTCCTGACTTTC
size: .
J: TRBJ2-6
D: .
V: TRBV2

CDR3: CSARQVRTGTKETQYF
DNA: TGCAGTGCTAGGCAGGTGCGGACAGGTACTAAAGAGACCCAGTACTTC
size: .
J: TRBJ2-5
D: TRBD1
V: TRBV20-1

CDR3: CASSQDHAAGYNEQFF
DNA: TGTGCCAGCAGCCAAGATCATGCAGCGGGATACAATGAGCAGTTCTTC
size: once
J: TRBJ2-1
D: TRBD2
V: TRBV3-1

CDR3: CASSHGVGRTGELFF
DNA: TGTGCCAGCAGTCATGGGGTAGGGAGAACCGGGGAGCTGTTTTTT
size: .
J: TRBJ2-2
D: .
V: TRBV28

CDR3: CASRGETGNTEAFF
DNA: TGTGCTAGTCGAGGGGAGACAGGGAACACTGAAGCTTTCTTT
size: .
J: TRBJ1-1
D: .
V: TRBV12-5

CDR3: CASRQFTGRGQETQYF
DNA: TGTGCCAGCAGGCAATTCACAGGCCGGGGCCAAGAGACCCAGTACTTC
size: .
J: TRBJ2-5
D: .
V: TRBV28

CDR3: CASSTRQGSAGTDTQYF
DNA: TGTGCCAGCAGCACCCGACAGGGATCTGCTGGCACAGATACGCAGTATTTT
size: .
J: TRBJ2-3
D: TRBD1
V: TRBV7-8

CDR3: CAISGSIGTKQYF
DNA: TGTGCCATCAGTGGGTCCATAGGGACAAAGCAGTACTTT
size: .
J: TRBJ2-7
D: .
V: TRBV10-3

CDR3: CASSKGQGGGYTF
DNA: TGTGCCAGCAGCAAAGGACAGGGTGGTGGCTACACCTTC
size: .
J: TRBJ1-2
D: TRBD1
V: TRBV7-9

CDR3: CASSIDNAGYGYTF
DNA: TGTGCCAGTAGTATTGACAACGCCGGCTATGGCTACACCTTC
size: .
J: TRBJ1-2
D: .
V: TRBV19

CDR3: CSVEVWDTLSYEQYF
DNA: TGCAGCGTTGAAGTGTGGGACACCCTCAGTTACGAGCAGTACTTC
size: .
J: TRBJ2-7
D: .
V: TRBV29-1

CDR3: CASSQRAGGGYEQYF
DNA: TGTGCCAGCAGCCAGCGGGCGGGGGGAGGATACGAGCAGTACTTC
size: .
J: TRBJ2-7
D: TRBD2
V: TRBV3-1

CDR3: CASSHPGSNGYIF
DNA: TGTGCCAGCAGCCATCCAGGGTCTAATGGCTACATCTTC
size: once
J: TRBJ1-2
D: .
V: TRBV7-2

CDR3: CASSLAPGPNTEAFF
DNA: TGTGCCAGCAGCTTAGCCCCGGGGCCTAACACTGAAGCTTTCTTT
size: .
J: TRBJ1-1
D: .
V: TRBV7-2

CDR3: CASSLTGTEALEAFF
DNA: TGTGCCAGCAGTTTAACCGGGACAGAAGCTCTTGAAGCTTTCTTT
size: .
J: TRBJ1-1
D: TRBD1
V: TRBV12-3/TRBV12-4

CDR3: CAGLAGASTDTQYF
DNA: TGTGCCGGACTAGCGGGGGCCTCCACAGATACGCAGTATTTT
size: few
J: TRBJ2-3
D: TRBD2
V: TRBV30

CDR3: CASREHRDTEAFF
DNA: TGCGCCAGCAGAGAACACAGGGACACTGAAGCTTTCTTT
size: .
J: TRBJ1-1
D: .
V: TRBV10-1

CDR3: CASDRDYEQYF
DNA: TGTGCCAGCGACAGGGACTACGAGCAGTACTTC
size: few
J: TRBJ2-7
D: TRBD1
V: TRBV5-5

CDR3: CASLGQDYNEQFF
DNA: TGTGCCAGCTTGGGACAGGACTACAATGAGCAGTTCTTC
size: .
J: TRBJ2-1
D: TRBD1
V: TRBV2

CDR3: CSARDLGGHPIEGYTF
DNA: TGCAGTGCTAGAGATCTGGGGGGACATCCCATCGAAGGCTACACCTTC
size: .
J: TRBJ1-2
D: .
V: TRBV20-1

CDR3: CASSLPGHLETQYF
DNA: TGTGCCAGCAGTTTGCCGGGACACCTAGAGACCCAGTACTTC
size: .
J: TRBJ2-5
D: .
V: TRBV6-5

CDR3: CASSQDGTGYTGANVLTF
DNA: TGCGCCAGCAGCCAAGACGGGACAGGGTATACTGGGGCCAACGTCCTGACTTTC
size: .
J: TRBJ2-6
D: TRBD1
V: TRBV4-1

CDR3: CASEPSGVSGNEQFF
DNA: TGTGCTAGTGAACCTAGCGGGGTTAGCGGCAATGAGCAGTTCTTC
size: .
J: TRBJ2-1
D: TRBD2
V: TRBV12-5

CDR3: CSARDPDSFSYEQYF
DNA: TGCAGTGCTAGGGACCCCGACAGTTTCTCCTACGAGCAGTACTTC
size: .
J: TRBJ2-7
D: .
V: TRBV20-1

CDR3: CASKRTGTGDTEAFF
DNA: TGTGCCAGTAAGCGGACAGGGACTGGTGACACTGAAGCTTTCTTT
size: .
J: TRBJ1-1
D: TRBD1
V: TRBV19

CDR3: CASSVGREGGYTF
DNA: TGTGCCAGCAGCGTGGGCAGGGAGGGCGGCTACACCTTC
size: .
J: TRBJ1-2
D: .
V: TRBV9

CDR3: CSGGTGTLYEQYF
DNA: TGCAGCGGGGGTACAGGAACCCTCTACGAGCAGTACTTC
size: few
J: TRBJ2-7
D: .
V: TRBV29-1

CDR3: CASSPFPQGEAFF
DNA: TGTGCCAGCAGCCCATTCCCCCAGGGCGAAGCTTTCTTT
size: .
J: TRBJ1-1
D: .
V: TRBV7-9

CDR3: CSARERQDGYTF
DNA: TGCAGTGCTAGAGAGCGGCAGGATGGCTACACCTTC
size: .
J: TRBJ1-2
D: .
V: TRBV20-1